What follows describes a single T cell receptor beta chain. What it recognizes is unknown. The data are from a study of fetal regulatory T cell absence and autoimmunity. Trimming took off 3 bases at V and 2 bases at J, with 11 bases between the two ends. Germline V lookup: CDR1 KGHSH, CDR2 LQKENI. This CDR3 is 14 amino acids long. Study-level results: Compared with cord blood, pancreas showed oligoclonal TCR enrichment, some clones over 90-fold.

Data came from immunoSEQ multiplex PCR; TCRdb stores just in-frame clones and leaves some out. The table lists some 87,000 clones, approximately 75% of them singletons. Sequencing was done on a sample of pancreas tissue. The receptor comes from a male donor with IPEX syndrome. The rearrangement joins TRBV18 to TRBJ2-7; possible D gene TRBD1, 6 bases. The CDR3 sequence is CASSPRRQAYEQYF. As DNA, the CDR3 is TGTGCCAGCTCACCGAGGCGACAGGCCTACGAGCAGTACTTC.